This entry lists 31 T cell receptor beta chains sequenced from one sample in a study of T cells in women clearing cervical HPV infection. The table came from immunoSEQ multiplex PCR; TCRdb's copy has only in-frame clones and leaves some out. The sample table includes 31,000 or so clones. Sequenced input: blood buffy coat. The receptors derive from a woman aged 18-70 years with a cervical HPV16 infection that either progressed to CIN3+ or cleared (not recorded which).

To note about this clone: Coverage ceases 3 residues before the CDR3 finishes, and the germline J gene fills in the end. V usage is TRBV2 and J usage is TRBJ2-5, with TRBD1 as a possible D gene (5 bases). This CDR3 has 13 amino acids. Germline lookup yields CDR1 SNHLY and CDR2 FYNNEI. V was pared by 4 bases and J by 3 bases, with 9 bases between. The DNA read from the CDR3 is TGTGCCAGCAGTGTGGACAACAAAGAGACC. This sequence encodes CASSVDNKET. The complete CDR3 reads CASSVDNKETQYF.

A word on this clone: The read comes to an end 3 residues before the CDR3 does, leaving the germline J gene to fill in the end. This sequence joins TRBV2 and TRBJ2-1; D might be TRBD2 (7 bases). CDR3 length equals 18 residues. Germline V CDR1 and CDR2: SNHLY, FYNNEI. Trimming took 4 bases from V and 3 from J, leaving 22 bases between them. The part of the CDR3 DNA that was read is TGTGCCAGCAGTGCCAGGGGCGCGGGGGACTGGAACTACAATGAG. Its translation is CASSARGAGDWNYNE. The full-length CDR3 reads as CASSARGAGDWNYNEQFF.

With regard to this clone: The CDR3 end lies 3 residues beyond the end of the read and is filled in from the germline J gene. V is TRBV29-1 and J is TRBJ2-2, with TRBD2 identical over 10 bases. Germline V lookup: CDR1 SQVTM, CDR2 ANQGSEA. This CDR3 region has 13 residues. The V and J ends lost 5 bases and 6 bases, in that order; junction bases with no gene match: 3. CDR3 loop: CSVSLAGAGELFF. The DNA read from the CDR3 is TGCAGCGTTAGTCTAGCGGGAGCCGGGGAG.

With regard to this clone: The CDR3 extends 3 residues past the end of the read, so its final part is completed from the germline J gene. V gene TRBV5-1 combines with J gene TRBJ2-7; 12 positions agree with TRBD2. V shed 4 bases and J 4 bases; nucleotides not matched to a gene: 6. The CDR3 has 15 residues. CDR1 is SGHRS and CDR2 is YFSETQ in the germline V gene. The CDR3 sequence is CASSRGLAGGYEQYF. The part of the CDR3 DNA that was read is TGCGCCAGCAGCCGGGGACTAGCGGGCGGATACGAG.

Notes on this clone: The read gets to within 3 residues of the CDR3 end, and the germline J gene fills in the rest. The chain links TRBV2 to TRBJ2-5, with D possibly TRBD2 on 5 matching bases. The CDR3 contains 13 residues. Trimming left V 7 bases short and J 1 base short, with 10 bases between. Germline-derived CDR1 and CDR2 are SNHLY and FYNNEI. The sequenced part of the CDR3 DNA is TGTGCCAGCACAGCCAGCGGCCAAGAGACC. This sequence encodes CASTASGQET. The entire CDR3 protein reads CASTASGQETQYF.

Of note for this clone: The read falls 3 residues short of the CDR3 end, and the missing part is taken from the germline J gene. V gene TRBV6-1 combines with J gene TRBJ2-2; TRBD1 agrees at 8 bases. The CDR3 length is 14 residues. The germline gives CDR1 MNHNS, CDR2 SASEGT. CDR3 region: CASSGRQGREKLFF. The CDR3 DNA, read in part, is TGTGCCAGCAGTGGCCGACAGGGGAGAGAAAAG.

Details on this clone: The sequenced fragment ends 3 residues before the CDR3 boundary, so the rest is inferred from the germline J gene. This chain connects TRBV4-2 to TRBJ2-7, with 11 bases aligning to TRBD2. Germline V lookup: CDR1 LGHNA, CDR2 YNFKEQ. CDR3 length: 17 residues. Germline trimming cut 1 base from V and 3 bases from J; bases unmatched to any gene: 8. The part of the CDR3 DNA that was read is TGTGCCAGCAGCCAAGCCGGGTTGACTAGCGGGGTCTACGAG. Protein product: CASSQAGLTSGVYE. Given in full, the CDR3 is CASSQAGLTSGVYEQYF.

Of note for this clone: The missing CDR3 end, 3 residues past where the read stops, is filled in from the germline J gene. The V and J genes are TRBV6-1 and TRBJ2-3; D tentatively reads TRBD1 or TRBD2 (5 bases each). CDR3 size: 17 residues. Germline V gene data show CDR1 as MNHNS and CDR2 as SASEGT. CDR3 DNA, as far as it was read: TGTGCCAGCAGTGAAGGGGAATCCTACAGGCCTGGGGAGACG. Residues: CASSEGESYRPGET. The whole CDR3 protein is CASSEGESYRPGETQYF.

On this clone: The read gets to within 3 residues of the CDR3 end, and the germline J gene fills in the rest. The chain couples TRBV18 to TRBJ2-5; the D is unclear. This CDR3 spans 15 amino acids. Germline V gene sequence: CDR1 KGHSH, CDR2 LQKENI. The V end was cut by 3 bases, the J end by 2 bases, with 13 bases between. Here the CDR3 reads CASSPLAGEQETQYF. CDR3 bases read: TGTGCCAGCTCACCTTTGGCAGGCGAGCAAGAGACC.

Points on this clone: The sequence runs out 3 residues before the end of the CDR3; the remainder is reconstructed from the germline J gene. This chain joins TRBV7-8 and TRBJ1-5, with D hard to call. The CDR3 runs 15 residues. The germline V gene has CDR1 SGHVS and CDR2 FQNEAQ. Trimming took 1 base from V and 2 from J, leaving 9 bases between them. Partial CDR3 DNA: TGTGCCAGCAGCTTAGTCCAAACAGGCAATCAGCCC. Translated: CASSLVQTGNQP. The entire CDR3 is CASSLVQTGNQPQHF.

With regard to this clone: With the read ending 3 residues before the CDR3 end, the germline J gene is used to fill in that end. J is TRBJ1-2 and V is TRBV29-1, with 7 bases matching TRBD1. This CDR3 is 13 amino acids long. Germline loops: CDR1 SQVTM, CDR2 ANQGSEA. Trimming at V came to 5 bases and at J to 5 bases, leaving 8 bases not matched to a gene. The CDR3 bases that were read are TGCAGCGTTCAACATGGGACAGATTATGGC. Encoded protein: CSVQHGTDYG. The entire CDR3 reads CSVQHGTDYGYTF.

Details on this clone: Read coverage stops 3 residues before the CDR3 terminus; the germline J gene supplies the remainder. The chain links TRBV5-6 to TRBJ2-3; D might be TRBD1 (7 bases). The V end was cut by 4 bases, the J end by 5 bases, with 17 bases between. CDR1 and CDR2 from the germline V gene are SGHDT and YYEEEE. This CDR3 is 15 amino acids long. CDR3 bases read: TGTGCCAGCAGCGGGAGGTTTCAGGGGGAAGATACG. Protein sequence: CASSGRFQGEDT. The whole CDR3 region reads CASSGRFQGEDTQYF.

As regards this clone: The read is 3 residues too short to cover the CDR3 end, so that end is filled in from the germline J gene. The genes are TRBV20-1 and TRBJ1-5; perhaps TRBD1 as D (6 bases). The CDR3 loop spans 12 amino acids. Germline V gives CDR1 DFQATT, CDR2 SNEGSKA (reference sequence). V was cut by 1 base and J by 7 bases, with 8 bases left in between. The CDR3 region is CSARVGQQPQHF. The CDR3 DNA, read in part, is TGCAGTGCTAGAGTGGGACAACAGCCC.

As to this clone: The read is 3 residues too short to cover the CDR3 end, so that end is filled in from the germline J gene. The V and J genes are TRBV5-4 and TRBJ2-7; D might be TRBD1 (6 bases). Trimming took 6 bases from V and 1 from J, leaving 11 bases between them. Per the germline V gene, CDR1 is SGHNT and CDR2 is YYREEE (reference sequence). CDR3 size: 13 residues. The CDR3 bases that were read are TGTGCCAGCAACCGGGACACTTCCTACGAG. Translating it yields CASNRDTSYE. From start to end, the CDR3 is CASNRDTSYEQYF.

In the case of this clone: The CDR3 is cut off 3 residues early in the read; its end comes from the germline J gene. V gene TRBV6-1 combines with J gene TRBJ1-5; no clear D. Trimming took off 3 bases at V and 3 bases at J, with 12 bases between the two ends. Germline V gives CDR1 MNHNS, CDR2 SASEGT. CDR3 length: 15 amino acids. CDR3 protein: CASSEAGSYNQPQHF. The part of the CDR3 DNA that was read is TGTGCCAGCAGTGAGGCAGGCAGCTACAATCAGCCC.

Worth noting for this clone: The CDR3 end lies 3 residues beyond the end of the read and is filled in from the germline J gene. The rearrangement uses TRBV7-8 and TRBJ1-5; TRBD1 matches 8 bases. This CDR3 has 14 amino acids. Germline V gene lookup returns CDR1 SGHVS and CDR2 FQNEAQ. The junction had 4 bases not matched to a gene; V was cut back by 5 bases and J by 4 bases. CDR3 residues: CASSPDRGNQPQHF. The sequenced CDR3 bases are TGTGCCAGCAGCCCTGACAGGGGAAATCAGCCC.

In regard to this clone: The read comes to an end 3 residues before the CDR3 does, leaving the germline J gene to fill in the end. This chain joins TRBV19 and TRBJ1-2; D gene ambiguous. Germline V lookup: CDR1 LNHDA, CDR2 SQIVND (reference sequence). There are 16 residues in the CDR3. CDR3 DNA, as far as it was read: TGTGCCAGTAGCAATATCAAACCGTCCGACTCCTACGAC. Translating gives CASSNIKPSDSYD. The entire CDR3 protein is CASSNIKPSDSYDYTF.

Concerning this clone: The read finishes 3 residues shy of the CDR3 end, and the germline J gene is used to complete it. This chain links TRBV5-1 with TRBJ1-2; D is possibly TRBD1 (5 bases). V was cut by 3 bases and J by 5 bases, with 11 bases left in between. The CDR3 sequence is 13 residues long. The germline V gene has CDR1 SGHRS and CDR2 YFSETQ. The CDR3 bases that were read are TGCGCCAGCAGCTCAGGGAACTCGTATGGC. Its translation: CASSSGNSYG. From start to end, the CDR3 is CASSSGNSYGYTF.

About this clone: The read ends 3 residues early relative to the CDR3; the germline J gene fills the gap. This chain uses TRBV11-2 with TRBJ1-2, with D hard to call. The V and J ends lost 4 bases and 4 bases respectively, with 13 bases between them. Looked up from germline, CDR1 is SGHAT and CDR2 is FQNNGV. CDR3 length: 14 residues. The CDR3 loop is CASSSVRETYGYTF. The CDR3 DNA, read in part, is TGTGCCAGCAGCTCAGTTCGTGAAACCTATGGC.

A word on this clone: The CDR3 goes on 3 residues after the read ends, and that part is filled in from the germline J gene. The chain couples TRBV7-2 to TRBJ1-2; the D gene is possibly TRBD1 (5 bases). This CDR3 is built from 14 residues. Between the trimmed V and J ends, which lost 5 bases and 2 bases, there was a span of 12 bases. Germline-derived CDR1 and CDR2 are SGHTA and FQGNSA. The part of the CDR3 DNA that was read is TGTGCCAGCAGCCGGGGGACGGGCAACTATGGC. Its protein product is CASSRGTGNYG. The full-length CDR3 reads as CASSRGTGNYGYTF.

Turning to this clone: The read gets to within 3 residues of the CDR3 end, and the germline J gene fills in the rest. V usage is TRBV6-2 or TRBV6-3 and J usage is TRBJ2-2; maybe TRBD1 (6 bases). Deletions cut 7 bases from V and 0 bases from J, with 15 bases between. Germline V gene data show CDR1 as MNHEY and CDR2 as SVGEGT. CDR3 length: 16 amino acids. CDR3 sequence reads: CASNQQGWANTGELFF. CDR3 bases read: TGTGCCAGCAACCAACAGGGTTGGGCGAACACCGGGGAG.

As for this clone: The read finishes 3 residues shy of the CDR3 end, and the germline J gene is used to complete it. The rearrangement links TRBV10-3 to TRBJ2-5; D is perhaps TRBD2 (5 bases). V lost 3 bases and J lost 6, with 11 bases in between. Per germline, CDR1 ENHRY and CDR2 SYGVKD. The length of the CDR3 is 13 residues. The CDR3 protein is CAISDVRGKTQYF. The sequenced CDR3 bases are TGTGCCATCAGTGACGTACGGGGAAAGACC.

Notes on this clone: Relative to the germline gene, one junction end is altered; a read error may explain this. The read stops 3 residues short of the end of the CDR3; the missing end is completed from the germline J gene. The chain employs TRBV4-2 and TRBJ2-7, with a possible D match to TRBD2 (5 bases). Germline loops: CDR1 LGHNA, CDR2 YNFKEQ. The CDR3 is 18 residues long. The CDR3 protein is CASSQDGAGLAGSYEQYF. Incomplete CDR3 DNA: TGCGCCAGCAGCCAAGATGGTGCGGGTCTAGCAGGCTCCTACGAG.

In regard to this clone: Sequencing ends 3 residues short of the CDR3 end; the germline J gene provides the rest. The chain carries TRBV30 and TRBJ2-5; 7 nucleotides agree with TRBD1. Germline V gene data show CDR1 as GTSNPN and CDR2 as SVGIG (reference sequence). V lost 5 bases, J lost 2 bases, and 2 bases stayed unmatched. The CDR3 length is 12 residues. The sequenced part of the CDR3 DNA is TGTGCCTGGGGACAGGTTCAAGAGACC. The encoded protein is CAWGQVQET. The CDR3 as a whole reads CAWGQVQETQYF.

Note on this clone: The read is 3 residues too short to cover the CDR3 end, so that end is filled in from the germline J gene. V usage is TRBV7-2 and J usage is TRBJ1-1; D not resolved. Germline V CDR1 and CDR2: SGHTA, FQGNSA. This CDR3 contains 13 residues. The CDR3 region is CASSPGVPEAAFF. The CDR3 DNA, read in part, is TGTGCCAGCAGCCCCGGGGTTCCGGAAGCT.

As concerns this clone: The sequence runs out 3 residues before the end of the CDR3; the remainder is reconstructed from the germline J gene. The J gene is TRBJ1-2, the V gene TRBV20-1; TRBD1 matches at 7 bases. The V and J ends lost 6 bases and 6 bases, in that order; junction bases with no gene match: 7. The CDR3 covers 12 residues. Germline CDR1 is DFQATT and CDR2 is SNEGSKA (reference sequence). The CDR3 DNA, read in part, is TGCAGTGCCCAGGGGGAGGCGGATGGC. Encoded protein: CSAQGEADG. The full-length CDR3 reads as CSAQGEADGYTF.

In the case of this clone: The sequence runs out 3 residues before the end of the CDR3; the remainder is reconstructed from the germline J gene. V is TRBV7-9 and J is TRBJ1-1, with 9 bases lining up with TRBD1. The CDR3 is made up of 12 amino acids. From germline, CDR1 is SEHNR and CDR2 FQNEAQ (reference sequence). The CDR3 sequence: CAGDREPSGAFF. CDR3 DNA (partial): TGTGCCGGGGACAGGGAACCTTCGGGG.

CDR3 loop: CASSPTASETQYF. CDR3 bases read: TGTGCCAGCTCACCGACAGCATCAGAGACC. The rearrangement uses TRBV18 and TRBJ2-5; a possible D gene is TRBD1 (5 bases). The read ends 3 residues early relative to the CDR3; the germline J gene fills the gap. The CDR3 runs to 13 residues. V was trimmed by 3 bases and J by 4 bases, leaving 9 bases between them. Germline V lookup: CDR1 KGHSH, CDR2 LQKENI.

The chain's CDR3 is CASSLRGPGAGENEQFF. Incomplete CDR3 DNA: TGTGCCAGCAGCTTAAGAGGTCCGGGAGCGGGGGAAAATGAG. The V call is TRBV7-3, the J call TRBJ2-1; 8 positions agree with TRBD2. The read halts 3 residues ahead of the CDR3 end, with the missing end drawn from the germline J gene. V lost 1 base, J lost 7 bases, and 12 bases stayed unmatched. This CDR3 is built from 17 residues. Germline CDR1 and CDR2: SGHTA and FQGTGA.

A note on this clone: The CDR3 is cut off 3 residues early in the read; its end comes from the germline J gene. The rearrangement uses TRBV2 and TRBJ2-7; 7 nucleotides line up with TRBD1. CDR1 and CDR2 (germline): SNHLY, FYNNEI. The trim removed 6 bases at V and 6 bases at J, leaving 2 bases unmatched. This CDR3 spans 11 amino acids. Incomplete CDR3 DNA: TGTGCCAGCAGCGCAGGGGGCGAG. This codes for CASSAGGE. The entire CDR3 protein is CASSAGGEQYF.

Comments on this clone: The observed sequence ends 3 residues before the CDR3 terminus, with the missing tail filled in from the germline J gene. The chain combines TRBV7-9 with TRBJ2-1, with D tentatively TRBD1 (5 bases). V was cut by 1 base and J by 8 bases, with 12 bases left in between. The CDR3 length is 14 residues. Germline lookup yields CDR1 SEHNR and CDR2 FQNEAQ (reference sequence). CDR3 bases read: TGTGCCAGCAGCTTAGTGATCAGGGTTGATGAG. As protein: CASSLVIRVDE. The whole CDR3 protein is CASSLVIRVDEQFF.